This is a list of T cell receptor beta chains from one sample in a study of blood T cells in healthy people across ages. One entry per CDR3 protein results from TCRdb running MiXCR on the 5' RACE reads. This table holds some 850,000 distinct CDR3 sequences, 20% to 30% found once. These data were also filed under a second study, of T cells of mothers and their children.

The sample was blood. These receptor sequences come from a boy aged 5-17 years in good health. Both conserved end residues are part of each CDR3. Each record gives: D gene, clone size, J gene, V gene, CDR3 DNA, CDR3 protein. D genes are given only for firm matches. The size of a clone is reported for some rows only, either as once, few or many, or as a class for expanded clones.

D: .
size: .
J: TRBJ2-2
V: TRBV2
DNA: TGTGCCAGTAGTGAAGAGAACACCGGGGAGCTGTTTTTT
CDR3: CASSEENTGELFF

D: .
size: .
J: TRBJ2-7
V: TRBV10-3
DNA: TGTGCCATCAATGACTTGGGGACATTGGTCGAGCAGTACTTC
CDR3: CAINDLGTLVEQYF

D: TRBD1
size: .
J: TRBJ2-7
V: TRBV12-3/TRBV12-4
DNA: TGTGCCAGCAGCCCCGGGACAGGGACTGGCGAGCAGTACTTC
CDR3: CASSPGTGTGEQYF

D: TRBD1
size: few
J: TRBJ1-2
V: TRBV18
DNA: TGTGCCAGCTCACCGCTTGACAGGGGGCAGAATGGCTACACCTTC
CDR3: CASSPLDRGQNGYTF

D: .
size: few
J: TRBJ1-3
V: TRBV6-1
DNA: TGTGCCAGCAGCGGAAGTCGGGGCCAGGTCTTGATTGGAAACACCATATATTTT
CDR3: CASSGSRGQVLIGNTIYF

D: TRBD1
size: .
J: TRBJ2-1
V: TRBV5-1
DNA: TGCGCCAGCAGCTCCCCGGGACAGGGGAGCGCGCAGCTCTTC
CDR3: CASSSPGQGSAQLF

D: .
size: few
J: TRBJ2-3
V: TRBV4-1
DNA: TGCGCCGGCAGCCCTGAGGCCCCTGGGGGGACAGATACGCAGTATTTT
CDR3: CAGSPEAPGGTDTQYF

D: TRBD1
size: .
J: TRBJ2-1
V: TRBV6-5
DNA: TGTGCCAGCACCAGGGACAGGGGGAACAATGAGCAGTTCTTC
CDR3: CASTRDRGNNEQFF

D: .
size: few
J: TRBJ2-5
V: TRBV5-1
DNA: TGCGCCAGCAGCTTGGCTGAGCCTCGGTACCAAGAGACCCAGTACTTC
CDR3: CASSLAEPRYQETQYF

D: TRBD2
size: few
J: TRBJ2-1
V: TRBV5-1
DNA: TGCGCCAGCAGTCGGGGGGGTTCCGACAATGAGCAGTTCTTC
CDR3: CASSRGGSDNEQFF

D: .
size: few
J: TRBJ2-4
V: TRBV28
DNA: TGTGCCAGCAGTTTCATGGGGGCGAGGGACATTCAGTACTTC
CDR3: CASSFMGARDIQYF

D: .
size: .
J: TRBJ2-5
V: TRBV18
DNA: TGTGCCAGCTCACCAAATCGAGGGGCGCAGGAGACCCAGTACTTC
CDR3: CASSPNRGAQETQYF

D: .
size: .
J: TRBJ2-1
V: TRBV20-1
DNA: TGCAGTGCTAGAGCCCCGGGCCGTTTTAGTGAGCAGTTCTTC
CDR3: CSARAPGRFSEQFF

D: TRBD2
size: few
J: TRBJ2-1
V: TRBV20-1
DNA: TGCAGTGCCGGGACTAGCGGGGGGGCCGGGCAGTTCTTC
CDR3: CSAGTSGGAGQFF

D: .
size: .
J: TRBJ2-2
V: TRBV2
DNA: TGTGCCAGCAGTGCGGACAGCCCGAACACCGGGGAGATGTTTTTT
CDR3: CASSADSPNTGEMFF

D: .
size: .
J: TRBJ1-5
V: TRBV20-1
DNA: TGCAGTGCTAGAGGGGTCCTTAGCAATCAGCCCCAGCATTTT
CDR3: CSARGVLSNQPQHF

D: TRBD2
size: .
J: TRBJ2-3
V: TRBV7-8
DNA: TGTGCCAGCAGCTTAGGGGCTAGCGGGGGGCTCGGGGATACGCAGTATTTT
CDR3: CASSLGASGGLGDTQYF

D: .
size: .
J: TRBJ2-5
V: TRBV7-2
DNA: TGTGCCAGCAGCCCCGCCCAGGGTCGGCAAGAGACCCAGTACTTC
CDR3: CASSPAQGRQETQYF

D: TRBD2
size: .
J: TRBJ2-3
V: TRBV20-1
DNA: TGCAGTGCTAGTCGGGCGGGGGGTCGCACAGATACGCAGTATTTT
CDR3: CSASRAGGRTDTQYF

D: .
size: once
J: TRBJ2-7
V: TRBV10-3
DNA: TGTGCCATCAGTGTTGGAGGGGGGGCCGGAGAGCAGTACTTC
CDR3: CAISVGGGAGEQYF

D: .
size: .
J: TRBJ1-4
V: TRBV29-1
DNA: TGCAGCACCGAGAGGGGGTTGAGTGAAAAACTGTTTTTT
CDR3: CSTERGLSEKLFF

D: .
size: few
J: TRBJ2-7
V: TRBV2
DNA: TGTGCCAGCAAGGGCGACACCTACGAGCAGTACTTC
CDR3: CASKGDTYEQYF

D: TRBD2
size: few
J: TRBJ2-3
V: TRBV6-2/TRBV6-3
DNA: TGTGCCAGCAGTTGGGACGTCGGTATCCAGGGACTACTCAAGGATACGCAGTATTTT
CDR3: CASSWDVGIQGLLKDTQYF

D: .
size: once
J: TRBJ2-4
V: TRBV7-6
DNA: TGTGCCAGCAGCTTAGCTTCTGGGTCATTACTAGCCAAAAACATTCAGTACTTC
CDR3: CASSLASGSLLAKNIQYF

D: .
size: .
J: TRBJ2-6
V: TRBV7-9
DNA: TGTGCCAGCAGCCCCGGGCCCAGCCCTGGGGCCAACGTCCTGACTTTC
CDR3: CASSPGPSPGANVLTF

D: TRBD1
size: .
J: TRBJ2-5
V: TRBV3-1
DNA: TGTGCCAGCAGCCAGGCAATAGGGGGCGGTACAGAGACCCAGTACTTC
CDR3: CASSQAIGGGTETQYF

D: TRBD1
size: few
J: TRBJ1-4
V: TRBV7-9
DNA: TGTGCCAGCAGCTTAAATTCAGGGGGCTCCGAAAAACTGTTTTTT
CDR3: CASSLNSGGSEKLFF

D: TRBD1
size: few
J: TRBJ1-4
V: TRBV18
DNA: TGTGCCAGCTCACCACCTACAGGGGAAGATCCGGCAACTAATGAAAAACTGTTTTTT
CDR3: CASSPPTGEDPATNEKLFF

D: .
size: few
J: TRBJ1-6
V: TRBV4-1
DNA: TGCGCCAGCAGCCAAACGGCAGGGAGGCCCCTCCACTTT
CDR3: CASSQTAGRPLHF

D: TRBD1
size: .
J: TRBJ2-7
V: TRBV28
DNA: TGTGCCAGCAGTTCCTTCGACAGGGTTCCCTACGAGCAGTACTTC
CDR3: CASSSFDRVPYEQYF

D: TRBD1
size: .
J: TRBJ2-6
V: TRBV5-1
DNA: TGCGCCAGCAGCCCCCGGGACAGGGATGTTACTGGGGCCAACGTCCTGACTTTC
CDR3: CASSPRDRDVTGANVLTF

D: TRBD1
size: .
J: TRBJ2-4
V: TRBV30
DNA: TGTGCCTGGACCCAGGGGCAGGGGGTTGCCAAAAACATTCAGTACTTC
CDR3: CAWTQGQGVAKNIQYF

D: TRBD1
size: .
J: TRBJ1-1
V: TRBV20-1
DNA: TGCAGTGCTAGAGGTAGACAGGGGGTGAACACTGAAGCTTTCTTT
CDR3: CSARGRQGVNTEAFF

D: TRBD2
size: .
J: TRBJ2-1
V: TRBV7-3
DNA: TGTGCCAGCAGACTTAGCGGGGGGGGAGGTGAGCAGTTCTTC
CDR3: CASRLSGGGGEQFF

D: .
size: .
J: TRBJ2-7
V: TRBV6-6
DNA: TGTGCCAGCAGTTACGGCCCCTACGAGCAGTACTTC
CDR3: CASSYGPYEQYF

D: TRBD2
size: .
J: TRBJ2-1
V: TRBV3-1
DNA: TGTGCCAGCAGCCAAGTCGCGGGGGGGCCGCGGGAGGAGTTCTTC
CDR3: CASSQVAGGPREEFF

D: .
size: .
J: TRBJ1-6
V: TRBV12-3/TRBV12-4
DNA: TGTGCCAGCAGTTTAGCGCTTAGGGGAACTGGGAATTCACCCCTCCACTTT
CDR3: CASSLALRGTGNSPLHF

D: .
size: .
J: TRBJ1-1
V: TRBV12-5
DNA: TGCGCTAGTGGAACGGGGGGGCGGTCCGACACTGAAGCTTTCTTT
CDR3: CASGTGGRSDTEAFF

D: .
size: few
J: TRBJ2-5
V: TRBV5-4
DNA: TGTGCCAGCAGCTGGACGGAGTCGGAGACCCAGTACTTC
CDR3: CASSWTESETQYF

D: .
size: many
J: TRBJ1-2
V: TRBV12-3/TRBV12-4
DNA: TGTGCCAGCAGCCTAAACTATGGCTACACCTTC
CDR3: CASSLNYGYTF

D: .
size: .
J: TRBJ2-2
V: TRBV2
DNA: TGTGCCAGCAGGCCGCTCGCGAACACCGGGGAGCTGCTTTTT
CDR3: CASRPLANTGELLF

D: TRBD2
size: few
J: TRBJ2-3
V: TRBV7-9
DNA: TGTGCCAGCAGCTTAATGATAGCGGGGGACCTACGCACAGATACGCAGTATTTT
CDR3: CASSLMIAGDLRTDTQYF

D: TRBD1
size: few
J: TRBJ1-4
V: TRBV2
DNA: TGTGCCAGCAGGGGGACAGGGGATGAAAAACTGTTTTTT
CDR3: CASRGTGDEKLFF

D: .
size: .
J: TRBJ2-4
V: TRBV4-1
DNA: TGCGCCAGCAGCCAAACCGGGACACCTTCGGACATTCAGTACTTC
CDR3: CASSQTGTPSDIQYF

D: .
size: .
J: TRBJ2-5
V: TRBV5-1
DNA: TGCGCCAGCAGCCCGCTGGGGTGGACTATTTCAGAGACCCAGTACTTC
CDR3: CASSPLGWTISETQYF